A single sample is the source of the 23 T cell receptor beta chains below, sequenced in a study of blood T cell repertoires in COVID-19. The method was immunoSEQ multiplex PCR; TCRdb's version includes in-frame clones alone and lacks a portion of them. The sample has around 11,000 clones; 70% to 90% are singletons. The sample taken for sequencing was peripheral blood. These receptors were taken from a man under 40 with active or convalescent COVID-19.

The rearrangement joins TRBV4-1 to TRBJ2-3; D is undetermined. With 2 bases removed from V and 2 bases from J, the gap between germline ends came to 14 bases. The germline V gene encodes CDR1 MGHRA and CDR2 YSYEKL. The CDR3 runs to 16 residues. The CDR3 DNA reads TGCGCCAGCAGCCAACCTCACCTGGCGGACACAGATACGCAGTATTTT. It translates to CASSQPHLADTDTQYF.

The chain combines TRBV5-1 with TRBJ2-3; D possibly corresponds to TRBD2 (6 bases). Trimming took 2 bases from V and 5 from J, leaving 12 bases between them. The CDR3 is 14 amino acids. The germline V gene encodes CDR1 SGHRS and CDR2 YFSETQ. This CDR3 reads CASSFVGGGDTQYF. The CDR3, as DNA: TGCGCCAGCAGCTTTGTGGGGGGAGGAGATACGCAGTATTTT.

The gene calls are TRBV19 and TRBJ1-5; the match to TRBD1 covers 11 bases. From germline, CDR1 is LNHDA and CDR2 SQIVND (reference sequence). The CDR3 is made up of 22 amino acids. V dropped 0 bases and J dropped 0; count of bases not matched to a gene: 16. This chain's CDR3 is CASSIDIRTGGLLDYSNQPQHF. DNA of the CDR3: TGTGCCAGTAGTATAGATATACGGACAGGGGGCCTCCTCGATTATAGCAATCAGCCCCAGCATTTT.

This chain joins TRBV30 and TRBJ2-2, with D possibly TRBD2 on 6 matching bases. Per the germline V gene, CDR1 is GTSNPN and CDR2 is SVGIG (reference sequence). The CDR3 is 13 amino acids. Trimming shortened V by 5 bases and J by 2 bases, and 9 bases separated the two germline ends. CDR3 amino acids: CAWGRTNTGELFF. CDR3 DNA sequence: TGTGCCTGGGGGAGGACTAACACCGGGGAGCTGTTTTTT.

In this sample, this clone turned up once. The chain employs TRBV27 and TRBJ1-5; perhaps TRBD1 as D (5 bases). With 1 base removed from V and 3 bases from J, the gap between germline ends came to 7 bases. The germline V gene has CDR1 MNHEY and CDR2 SMNVEV (reference sequence). This CDR3 is built from 14 residues. CDR3 nucleotides: TGTGCCAGCAGTTTATTAGGGGACAATCAGCCCCAGCATTTT. Translation: CASSLLGDNQPQHF.

This clone was seen once. The chain carries TRBV21-1 and TRBJ1-1. TRBV21-1 is a documented pseudogene. The CDR3 has 15 residues. The CDR3 DNA sequence: TGTGCCAGCAGCATCTGCGGGGGGGGGAACACTGAAGCTTTCTTT. It yields the protein CASSICGGGNTEAFF.

In this sample, this clone turned up once. Here the CDR3 DNA reads TGTGCCATCCCCAGCGGCAGGACAGACTATGGCTACACCTTC. Translating it yields CAIPSGRTDYGYTF. The gene calls are TRBV5-4 and TRBJ1-2; weak D call: TRBD1 (6 bases). V was cut by 9 bases and J by 3 bases, with 18 bases left in between. Germline CDR1 and CDR2: SGHNT and YYREEE (reference sequence). The CDR3 has 14 amino acids.

J is TRBJ2-3 and V is TRBV11-3, with 7 positions matching TRBD2. This CDR3 is built from 19 residues. The germline V gene has CDR1 SGHNT and CDR2 YENEEA. Trimming removed 4 bases from V and 3 bases from J; junction bases left unmatched: 19. The chain's CDR3 is CASSSTSLSGLVSTDTQYF. Written as DNA, the CDR3 is TGTGCCAGCAGCTCGACCTCGCTCAGCGGACTAGTTTCGACAGATACGCAGTATTTT. The whole variable domain, remainder taken from reference TRBV11-3 and TRBJ2-3, is EAGVVQSPRYKIIEKKQPVAFWCNPISGHNTLYWYLQNLGQGPELLIRYENEEAVDDSQLPKDRFSAERLKGVDSTLKIQPAELGDSAVYLCASSSTSLSGLVSTDTQYFGPGTRLTVL.

The chain combines TRBV27 with TRBJ2-7; 10 bases are a match to TRBD2. The CDR3 extends over 15 amino acids. Trimming at V came to 6 bases and at J to 2 bases, leaving 7 bases not matched to a gene. The V gene's germline CDR1 is MNHEY and CDR2 SMNVEV (reference sequence). DNA for the CDR3: TGTGCCAGCAGACCCGGGAGCGGGGGGGCCTACGAGCAGTACTTC. Its protein is CASRPGSGGAYEQYF.

V gene TRBV3-1 (or the pseudogene TRBV3-2) combines with J gene TRBJ1-2; D uncertain. Germline V gene data show CDR1 as LGHDT and CDR2 as YNNKEL (reference sequence). The CDR3 runs 13 residues. Trimming removed 0 bases from V and 7 bases from J, with 9 bases in between. In DNA form, the CDR3 reads TGTGCCAGCAGCCAAGAGGGCCAGGTTGGCTACACCTTC. It encodes CASSQEGQVGYTF.

The chain joins TRBV30 to TRBJ2-5; 10 bases line up with TRBD1. From germline, CDR1 is GTSNPN and CDR2 SVGIG (reference sequence). The junction had 3 bases not matched to a gene; V was cut back by 4 bases and J by 4 bases. This CDR3 has 13 amino acids. CDR3 region: CAWKDRGPETQYF. The CDR3 DNA reads as TGTGCCTGGAAAGACAGGGGGCCAGAGACCCAGTACTTC.

This chain links TRBV28 with TRBJ2-5; 8 bases line up with TRBD1. The V gene end was trimmed by 7 bases and the J gene end by 5 bases; junction bases not matched to a gene: 9. Germline V CDR1 and CDR2: MDHEN, SYDVKM. The CDR3 consists of 14 residues. CDR3 region: CASTVGQVGETQYF. The CDR3 DNA is TGTGCCAGCACCGTGGGACAGGTTGGGGAGACCCAGTACTTC.

The rearrangement uses TRBV6-4 and TRBJ2-3, with 11 bases aligning to TRBD2. Germline loops: CDR1 MRHNA, CDR2 SNTAGT. The CDR3 has 15 amino acids. Trimming cost V 6 bases and J 1 base; bases outside gene matches: 3. CDR3 sequence reads: CASSLLAGGTDTQYF. The CDR3 DNA reads as TGTGCCAGCAGCTTACTAGCGGGGGGCACAGATACGCAGTATTTT.

The gene calls are TRBV19 and TRBJ1-2; 9 positions agree with TRBD1. Germline assignment: CDR1 LNHDA and CDR2 SQIVND (reference sequence). V lost 4 bases and J lost 0; bases outside the gene matches: 3. CDR3 length: 15 residues. The CDR3 here is CASSTRDRANYGYTF. In nucleotides, the CDR3 is TGTGCCAGTAGTACTAGGGACAGGGCTAACTATGGCTACACCTTC.

The rearrangement joins TRBV5-3 to TRBJ2-7; maybe TRBD2 (6 bases). TRBV5-3 is placed among ORFs of uncertain function. Deletions cut 3 bases from V and 0 bases from J, with 10 bases between. The CDR3 sequence is 14 residues long. The chain's CDR3 is CARSCGGDSYEQYF. The CDR3 nucleotides are TGTGCCAGAAGCTGTGGAGGGGACTCCTACGAGCAGTACTTC.

The chain links TRBV3-1 (or the pseudogene TRBV3-2) to TRBJ2-6, with 9 bases fitting TRBD2. Losses at the gene ends were 0 bases for V and 0 bases for J; bases not matched to a gene: 6. Germline V gene data show CDR1 as LGHDT and CDR2 as YNNKEL (reference sequence). CDR3 length equals 19 residues. The CDR3 loop reads CASSQENSGGLSGANVLTF. CDR3 bases: TGTGCCAGCAGCCAAGAAAATAGCGGGGGCCTCTCTGGGGCCAACGTCCTGACTTTC.

This clone has a handful of counts. The V gene is TRBV28, the J gene TRBJ1-5, with 10 bases lining up with TRBD1. With 6 bases clipped from V and 4 bases from J, the junction kept 9 bases outside the gene matches. Germline values: CDR1 MDHEN, CDR2 SYDVKM. The CDR3 sequence is 16 residues long. CDR3 bases: TGTGCCAGCAGCAGCCTGACAGGGGGCGGGAATCAGCCCCAGCATTTT. Protein: CASSSLTGGGNQPQHF.

J is TRBJ1-2 and V is TRBV5-1; 7 bases align to TRBD1. The V gene end was trimmed by 5 bases and the J gene end by 4 bases; junction bases not matched to a gene: 8. The germline gives CDR1 SGHRS, CDR2 YFSETQ. The CDR3 consists of 14 residues. CDR3 nucleotides: TGCGCCAGCAGATACAGGGGCCCTGGCTATGGCTACACCTTC. Its protein is CASRYRGPGYGYTF. Full variable domain (rest looked up from reference TRBV5-1 and TRBJ1-2): KAGVTQTPRYLIKTRGQQVTLSCSPISGHRSVSWYQQTPGQGLQFLFEYFSETQRNKGNFPGRFSGRQFSNSRSEMNVSTLELGDSALYLCASRYRGPGYGYTFGSGTRLTVV.

This rearrangement joins TRBV5-1 to TRBJ1-3, with 9 bases lining up with TRBD1. CDR1 is SGHRS and CDR2 is YFSETQ in the germline V gene. Trimming at V came to 4 bases and at J to 4 bases, leaving 9 bases not matched to a gene. The CDR3 consists of 16 residues. The CDR3 region is CASSPLQGAGGNTIYF. The DNA for the CDR3 is TGCGCCAGCAGCCCGTTACAGGGGGCAGGGGGAAACACCATATATTTT.

The genes are TRBV18 and TRBJ1-1; D not certain. Germline CDR1 is KGHSH and CDR2 is LQKENI. This CDR3 spans 17 amino acids. V was shortened by 2 bases and J by 1 base, with 17 bases between the two germline ends. CDR3 amino acids: CASSPGRVAPRNTEAFF. DNA for the CDR3: TGTGCCAGCTCACCAGGGAGGGTTGCACCTCGGAACACTGAAGCTTTCTTT.

This chain connects TRBV3-1 (or the pseudogene TRBV3-2) to TRBJ1-1, with TRBD1 identical over 8 bases. Germline V gene sequence: CDR1 LGHDT, CDR2 YNNKEL (reference sequence). This CDR3 region has 12 residues. Germline trimming cut 4 bases from V and 11 bases from J; bases unmatched to any gene: 6. CDR3 amino acids: CASSRSDRVAFF. In nucleotides, the CDR3 is TGTGCCAGCAGCCGTTCGGACAGGGTTGCTTTCTTT.

The chain's CDR3 is CASLSGTDAEELFF. CDR3 nucleotides: TGCGCCAGCCTATCCGGGACTGACGCTGAGGAGCTGTTTTTT. The chain has TRBV5-1 and TRBJ2-2; tentative D call: TRBD2 (6 bases). The germline V and J ends were trimmed by 7 bases and 10 bases, with 20 bases remaining between them. CDR3 size: 14 residues. CDR1 and CDR2 (germline): SGHRS, YFSETQ.

A few counts support this clone. The CDR3 nucleotides read TGTGCCAGTAGTATATCGGGCAATCAGCCCCAGCATTTT. The encoded protein is CASSISGNQPQHF. J is TRBJ1-5 and V is TRBV19; D ambiguous. The CDR3 runs 13 residues. Germline loops: CDR1 LNHDA, CDR2 SQIVND (reference sequence). V lost 2 bases and J 2 bases, leaving 4 bases between the germline ends.